A single sample is the source of the 24 T cell receptor beta chains below, sequenced in a study of blood T cell repertoires in COVID-19. Repertoires were generated with immunoSEQ multiplex PCR, while TCRdb's copy carries only in-frame clones and drops some. The sample holds about 200,000 clones; about nine tenths are singletons and the top ten take roughly 0.56%. The specimen was peripheral blood. The receptor source for this set is a man aged 45-65 years with acute or convalescent COVID-19.

J is TRBJ1-2 and V is TRBV13, with 11 bases fitting TRBD1. Per germline, CDR1 PRHDT and CDR2 FYEKMQ (reference sequence). The trim removed 3 bases at V and 8 bases at J, leaving 5 bases unmatched. The CDR3 is made up of 14 amino acids. As DNA, the CDR3 is TGTGCCAGCAGCTTGGACAGGGGGCTCGCGGGCTACACCTTC. Its translation: CASSLDRGLAGYTF. The variable domain in full, completed from reference TRBV13 and TRBJ1-2, reads AAGVIQSPRHLIKEKRETATLKCYPIPRHDTVYWYQQGPGQDPQFLISFYEKMQSDKGSIPDRFSAQQFSDYHSELNMSSLELGDSALYFCASSLDRGLAGYTFGSGTRLTVV.

In regard to this clone: The junction differs from germline at one of its ends, possibly a read error. The V and J genes are TRBV29-1 and TRBJ2-5, with D possibly TRBD2 on 5 matching bases. This CDR3 spans 14 amino acids. Germline-derived CDR1 and CDR2 are SQVTM and ANQGSEA. As DNA, the CDR3 is TGCAGCGCTGAAGGAGCGGAGGCTAGAGAGACCCAGTACTTC. Protein: CSAEGAEARETQYF.

V is TRBV28 and J is TRBJ2-5, with TRBD2 identical over 7 bases. The CDR3 has 14 amino acids. The J segment lost 5 bases and the V segment lost 6 bases, leaving 9 bases of the junction unmatched. CDR1 MDHEN and CDR2 SYDVKM come from the germline V gene. The CDR3 DNA is TGTGCCAGCAGGGATAGGGGAGGGAGTGAGACCCAGTACTTC. This translates into CASRDRGGSETQYF.

The rearrangement joins TRBV2 to TRBJ2-6, with 7 bases aligning to TRBD1. This CDR3 contains 17 residues. V lost 4 bases, J lost 3 bases, and 9 bases stayed unmatched. Germline CDR1 reads SNHLY; CDR2 reads FYNNEI. This CDR3 reads CASSATTGASGANVLTF. In DNA, the CDR3 is TGTGCCAGCAGTGCAACAACAGGGGCAAGTGGGGCCAACGTCCTGACTTTC.

The genes are TRBV5-4 and TRBJ2-7; D is perhaps TRBD1 (5 bases). The V gene's germline CDR1 is SGHNT and CDR2 YYREEE (reference sequence). Deletions cut 0 bases from V and 3 bases from J, with 10 bases between. There are 14 residues in the CDR3. The CDR3 DNA reads as TGTGCCAGCAGCTTGGGGGGCAATGACTACGAGCAGTACTTC. It codes for CASSLGGNDYEQYF.

About this clone: At the DNA level, this CDR3 is encoded by other sequences in the same sample as well. J is TRBJ2-2 and V is TRBV20-1; D is unresolved. The CDR3 length is 11 residues. CDR1 and CDR2 (germline): DFQATT, SNEGSKA (reference sequence). V was trimmed by 3 bases and J by 4 bases, leaving 3 bases between them. In DNA form, the CDR3 reads TGCAGTGCTAGGCGCACCGGGGAGCTGTTTTTT. Its protein product is CSARRTGELFF.

The chain carries TRBV19 and TRBJ2-1; D is perhaps TRBD1 (5 bases). This CDR3 is 13 amino acids long. In germline, CDR1 is LNHDA, CDR2 SQIVND (reference sequence). V was trimmed by 5 bases and J by 6 bases, leaving 11 bases between them. The CDR3 sequence: CASSRAGSNEQFF. CDR3 nucleotide sequence: TGTGCCAGTAGTCGAGCAGGGTCCAATGAGCAGTTCTTC.

The rearrangement links TRBV7-9 to TRBJ1-1, with 10 bases lining up with TRBD1. V dropped 5 bases and J dropped 7; count of bases not matched to a gene: 13. The CDR3 is 16 amino acids. Germline V gene sequence: CDR1 SEHNR, CDR2 FQNEAQ (reference sequence). DNA for the CDR3: TGTGCCAGCAGCCGACAGGGGGCCCGCTCGCGGGTTGAAGCTTTCTTT. It translates to CASSRQGARSRVEAFF.

The chain joins TRBV6-5 to TRBJ2-2; 7 positions agree with TRBD2. Trimming at V came to 7 bases and at J to 5 bases, leaving 4 bases not matched to a gene. Germline V gene lookup returns CDR1 MNHEY and CDR2 SVGAGI. The CDR3 spans 13 residues. The CDR3 DNA is TGTGCCAGCATCCGAGCGGGAACCGGGGAGCTGTTTTTT. Translating gives CASIRAGTGELFF.

This clone has a single count. V gene TRBV5-1 combines with J gene TRBJ2-2; 10 nucleotides line up with TRBD1. J lost 10 bases, V lost 0 bases, and 6 bases had no gene match. CDR1 SGHRS and CDR2 YFSETQ come from the germline V gene. The CDR3 runs 15 residues. CDR3 coding DNA: TGCGCCAGCAGCTTGGTTGGACAGGGGGTTGTGGAGCTGTTTTTT. Its protein is CASSLVGQGVVELFF.

The chain uses TRBV10-3 and TRBJ2-1; the match to TRBD1 covers 7 bases. Germline V CDR1 and CDR2: ENHRY, SYGVKD. The CDR3 is made up of 11 amino acids. V lost 10 bases, J lost 10 bases, and 7 bases stayed unmatched. CDR3 DNA sequence: TGTGCCACCAGACAGGGCGAGGAGCAGTTCTTC. It codes for CATRQGEEQFF.

The chain employs TRBV27 and TRBJ2-3; 10 bases fit TRBD2. There are 15 residues in the CDR3. With V trimmed by 6 bases and J by 1 base, 4 bases remained unmatched. CDR1 is MNHEY, CDR2 SMNVEV, per germline (reference sequence). The CDR3 sequence is CASSWGTSGTDTQYF. CDR3 DNA sequence: TGTGCCAGCAGCTGGGGGACTAGCGGCACAGATACGCAGTATTTT.

This chain joins TRBV10-3 and TRBJ2-7, with D possibly matching TRBD1 (7 bases). CDR3 length: 15 residues. Germline V CDR1 and CDR2: ENHRY, SYGVKD. V was trimmed by 6 bases and J by 3 bases, leaving 18 bases between them. This chain's CDR3 is CAISQDRRGSYEQYV. The CDR3 DNA reads as TGTGCCATCAGCCAGGACAGGAGGGGCAGCTACGAGCAGTACGTC.

The rearrangement uses TRBV6-5 and TRBJ1-1, with D tentatively TRBD1 (6 bases). The CDR3 runs to 13 residues. Trimming left V 5 bases short and J 2 bases short, with 9 bases between. Germline V gene lookup returns CDR1 MNHEY and CDR2 SVGAGI. Here the CDR3 reads CASSPGTNTEAFF. The CDR3 DNA reads as TGTGCCAGCAGTCCGGGGACAAACACTGAAGCTTTCTTT.

This chain uses TRBV7-2 with TRBJ2-1; 7 bases line up with TRBD2. Per the germline V gene, CDR1 is SGHTA and CDR2 is FQGNSA. Trimming removed 5 bases from V and 2 bases from J; junction bases left unmatched: 6. This CDR3 has 15 residues. The CDR3, as DNA: TGTGCCAGCAGCCCTCTACGGGGGGCCTACAATGAGCAGTTCTTC. Amino acid sequence: CASSPLRGAYNEQFF.

A few counts support this clone. The chain combines TRBV9 with TRBJ2-5, with D perhaps TRBD2 (6 bases). Trimming took 3 bases from V and 4 from J, leaving 25 bases between them. CDR3 length: 18 amino acids. The germline CDR1 and CDR2 sequences are SGDLS and YYNGEE. CDR3 amino acids: CASSGARAGPGVRETQYF. CDR3 sequence (DNA): TGTGCCAGCAGCGGAGCGCGGGCGGGGCCTGGGGTTAGAGAGACCCAGTACTTC. Supplemented by reference TRBV9 and TRBJ2-5, the full variable domain reads DSGVTQTPKHLITATGQRVTLRCSPRSGDLSVYWYQQSLDQGLQFLIQYYNGEERAKGNILERFSAQQFPDLHSELNLSSLELGDSALYFCASSGARAGPGVRETQYFGPGTRLLVL.

The rearrangement uses TRBV7-2 and TRBJ1-5; 7 nucleotides line up with TRBD1. Per the germline V gene, CDR1 is SGHTA and CDR2 is FQGNSA. The V segment lost 3 bases and the J segment 4 bases; nucleotides outside the gene matches: 6. This CDR3 is 15 amino acids long. DNA of the CDR3: TGTGCCAGCAGCTTGGGGGGACAGTCAAATCAGCCCCAGCATTTT. Protein product: CASSLGGQSNQPQHF. Variable domain in full (rest from reference TRBV7-2 and TRBJ1-5): GAGVSQSPSNKVTEKGKDVELRCDPISGHTALYWYRQSLGQGLEFLIYFQGNSAPDKSGLPSDRFSAERTGGSVSTLTIQRTQQEDSAVYLCASSLGGQSNQPQHFGDGTRLSIL.

J is TRBJ2-1 and V is TRBV9; a possible D gene is TRBD1 (6 bases). CDR1 is SGDLS, CDR2 YYNGEE, per germline. This CDR3 has 16 amino acids. Trimming shortened V by 5 bases and J by 5 bases, and 20 bases separated the two germline ends. For the CDR3, the DNA is TGTGCCAGCAGTGAGACCGGCACAGGGCAGGACAATGAGCAGTTCTTC. The encoded protein is CASSETGTGQDNEQFF.

The chain is built from TRBV28 and TRBJ2-5, with 11 bases aligning to TRBD1. CDR1 is MDHEN and CDR2 is SYDVKM in the germline V gene. V trimming: 4 bases; J trimming: 7 bases; junction bases outside the gene matches: 8. The CDR3 extends over 15 amino acids. CDR3 residues: CASSSGTGGIGTQYF. CDR3 DNA sequence: TGTGCCAGCAGTTCTGGGACAGGGGGTATAGGGACCCAGTACTTC.

The chain recombines TRBV9 with TRBJ1-6; D is possibly TRBD1 (6 bases). The CDR3 length is 16 residues. CDR1 and CDR2 (germline): SGDLS, YYNGEE. Trimming pared 5 bases from V and 10 bases from J, leaving 22 bases between. CDR3 in amino acids: CASSEFGTIGESPLHF. CDR3 DNA sequence: TGTGCCAGCAGTGAATTCGGGACAATCGGGGAATCACCCCTCCACTTT.

Worth noting for this clone: An end of the junction differs from the germline gene, which may be a read error. This chain joins TRBV27 and TRBJ2-1; TRBD1 matches 9 bases. CDR1 MNHEY and CDR2 SMNVEV come from the germline V gene (reference sequence). CDR3 length equals 11 residues. The CDR3 is CASRTGTGLVF. The DNA of the CDR3 is TGTGCCAGCAGAACCGGGACAGGGTTAGTCTTC.

Concerning this clone: Other DNA sequences of this sample code for an identical CDR3. The gene calls are TRBV7-3 and TRBJ2-2; D perhaps matches TRBD1 (5 bases). Per germline, CDR1 SGHTA and CDR2 FQGTGA. CDR3 length: 13 amino acids. Trimming removed 4 bases from V and 5 bases from J, with 8 bases in between. The CDR3 sequence: CASSSQGTGELFF. CDR3 DNA sequence: TGTGCCAGCAGCTCCCAGGGTACCGGGGAGCTGTTTTTT.

The genes are TRBV10-3 and TRBJ2-5, with D possibly being TRBD2 (5 bases). The germline V gene encodes CDR1 ENHRY and CDR2 SYGVKD. The germline V and J ends were trimmed by 10 bases and 2 bases, with 11 bases remaining between them. The CDR3 covers 12 residues. The CDR3 reads CASGLKQETQYF. For the CDR3, the DNA is TGTGCCAGCGGACTTAAACAAGAGACCCAGTACTTC.

This clone showed up just once. The chain joins TRBV9 to TRBJ2-1, with 13 bases identical to TRBD2. Trimming at V came to 3 bases and at J to 7 bases, leaving 7 bases not matched to a gene. The CDR3 length is 16 residues. CDR1 SGDLS and CDR2 YYNGEE come from the germline V gene. The chain's CDR3 is CASSGRTSGGRNEQFF. The CDR3 coding sequence is TGTGCCAGCAGCGGGAGGACTAGCGGGGGTCGGAATGAGCAGTTCTTC.